This TCR beta chain stems from a study of T cells after yellow fever vaccination. Study results and limitations: Post-booster repertoires again held most primary-vaccination clones (about 96% CD4, over 80% CD8). Some clonotypes were seen in both the CD4 and the CD8 compartments. These made up a small share and likely arose from convergent recombination.

This CDR3 has 14 amino acids. Per germline, CDR1 SQVTM and CDR2 ANQGSEA. Trimming removed 2 bases at V and 2 bases at J, with 7 bases between. Template switching with 5'RACE generated the TCR cDNA and added a universal primer site and UMIs. TCRdb redid the calling of the 5' RACE reads with MiXCR, one entry per CDR3 protein. The sample has roughly 50,000 distinct CDR3 sequences; 7.4% are singletons. Ten or more counts support this clonotype. Its antigen is still unknown. The chain has TRBV29-1 and TRBJ2-6, with a weak D call TRBD1 (5 bases). The receptor was derived from a man aged 18-30 years who received the YFV17D yellow fever vaccine. The sample was CD8+ T cells sorted from PBMCs, taken more than 13 days after the first yellow fever vaccination. The CDR3 sequence: CSVESRAGANVLTF. Here the CDR3 DNA reads TGCAGCGTTGAAAGCAGGGCTGGGGCCAACGTCCTGACTTTC.